This entry features one TCR beta chain sequence. Its antigen is unidentified. This record belongs to a study of cytomegalovirus exposure and HLA in healthy donors. PCR involved 60 Vbeta and 13 Jbeta primers. TCRdb's copy holds only in-frame clones and misses some; the assay was immunoSEQ multiplex PCR. The profile covers approximately 100,000 clones, with around 80% appearing a single time and around 4% taken by the ten largest. Overall study results and limits: Cytomegalovirus status was reportedly diagnosed by the classifier with high specificity and sensitivity. Associated with cytomegalovirus, according to the listing, were around 170 TCR beta chains.

Germline loops: CDR1 GTSNPN, CDR2 SVGIG (reference sequence). Trimming pared 4 bases from V and 5 bases from J, leaving 14 bases between. This CDR3 spans 13 amino acids. V is TRBV30 and J is TRBJ1-1; possibly TRBD1 for D (5 bases). Sequencing used PBMCs. The receptor was derived from a female donor in good health and CMV-seropositive. This CDR3 is CAWKQYGGTEAFF. CDR3 nucleotide sequence: TGTGCCTGGAAGCAGTATGGGGGGACTGAAGCTTTCTTT.